This TCR beta chain was sequenced during a study of T cell changes during pregnancy in multiple sclerosis. TCRdb keeps only in-frame clones here, not all; method: immunoSEQ multiplex PCR. The sample includes under 40,000 clones, 90% to 95% seen only once; the top ten take 0.43%. The sequence came from a female donor in good health, enrolled as a control in a pregnancy study. The sample consisted of CD4+ T cells from peripheral blood mononuclear cells, taken in the third trimester of pregnancy.

Here the CDR3 DNA reads TGTGCCAGCAGCGTAGCAGGGAACACCGGGGAGCTGTTTTTT. Translating gives CASSVAGNTGELFF. V is TRBV9 and J is TRBJ2-2; D uncertain. The CDR3 spans 14 residues. Per the germline V gene, CDR1 is SGDLS and CDR2 is YYNGEE. V shed 0 bases and J shed 1 base, with 4 bases lying between them.